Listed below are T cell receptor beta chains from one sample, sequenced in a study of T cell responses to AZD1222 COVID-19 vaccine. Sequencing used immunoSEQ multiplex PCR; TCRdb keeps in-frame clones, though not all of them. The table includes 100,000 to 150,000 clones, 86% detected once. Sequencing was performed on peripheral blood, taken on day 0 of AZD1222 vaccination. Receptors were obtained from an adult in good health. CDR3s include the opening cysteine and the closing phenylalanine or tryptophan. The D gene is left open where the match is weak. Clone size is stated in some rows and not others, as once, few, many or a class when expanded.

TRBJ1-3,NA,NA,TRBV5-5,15,CASSFGTISGNTIYF,TGTGCCAGCAGCTTTGGCACGATCTCTGGAAACACCATATATTTT
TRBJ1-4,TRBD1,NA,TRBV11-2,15,CASSIGQGFHEKLFF,TGTGCCAGCAGCATTGGACAGGGATTTCACGAAAAACTGTTTTTT
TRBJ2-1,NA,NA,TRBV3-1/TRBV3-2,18,CASSPGPRSGLRDNEQFF,TGTGCCAGCAGCCCCGGCCCCCGTTCGGGGCTGAGGGACAATGAGCAGTTCTTC
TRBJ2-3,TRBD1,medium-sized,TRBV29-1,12,CSATGGTDTQYF,TGCAGCGCAACAGGGGGCACAGATACGCAGTATTTT
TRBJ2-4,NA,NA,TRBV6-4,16,CASSGDIYLAKNIQYF,TGTGCCAGCAGTGGAGACATTTACCTAGCCAAAAACATTCAGTACTTC
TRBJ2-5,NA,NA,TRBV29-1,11,CSVVSQETQYF,TGCAGCGTTGTTTCTCAAGAGACCCAGTACTTC
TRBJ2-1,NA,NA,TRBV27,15,CASSLRQRAGNEQFF,TGTGCCAGCAGTCTGCGACAGAGGGCGGGGAATGAGCAGTTCTTC
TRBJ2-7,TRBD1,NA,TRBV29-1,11,CSGIGGHEQYF,TGCAGTGGTATAGGGGGCCACGAGCAGTACTTC
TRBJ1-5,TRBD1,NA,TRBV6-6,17,CASSPGTGGYSNQPQHF,TGTGCCAGCAGTCCCGGGACAGGGGGGTATAGCAATCAGCCCCAGCATTTT
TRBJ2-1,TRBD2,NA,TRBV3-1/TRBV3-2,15,CASSRGGEWYNEQFF,TGTGCCAGCAGCCGGGGGGGTGAATGGTACAATGAGCAGTTCTTC
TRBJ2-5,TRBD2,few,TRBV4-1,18,CASSQQMGSGGPQETQYF,TGCGCCAGCAGCCAACAGATGGGAAGCGGGGGACCCCAAGAGACCCAGTACTTC
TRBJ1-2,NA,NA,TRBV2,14,CASSGNNGYYGYTF,TGTGCCAGCAGTGGCAATAACGGCTACTATGGCTACACCTTC
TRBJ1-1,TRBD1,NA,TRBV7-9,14,CASSQGQGDTEAFF,TGTGCCAGCAGCCAAGGACAGGGCGACACTGAAGCTTTCTTT
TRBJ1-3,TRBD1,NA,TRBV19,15,CASQDQGAAGNTIYF,TGTGCCAGTCAGGACCAGGGGGCGGCTGGAAACACCATATATTTT
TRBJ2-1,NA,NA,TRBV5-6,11,CASSLWDEQFF,TGTGCCAGCAGTTTATGGGATGAGCAGTTCTTC
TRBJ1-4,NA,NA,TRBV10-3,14,CAISDAAGSEKLFF,TGTGCCATCAGTGATGCGGCTGGGAGCGAAAAACTGTTTTTT
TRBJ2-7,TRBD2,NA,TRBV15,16,CATSGGDGGDLYEQYF,TGTGCCACCAGCGGGGGGGATGGGGGTGACCTCTACGAGCAGTACTTC